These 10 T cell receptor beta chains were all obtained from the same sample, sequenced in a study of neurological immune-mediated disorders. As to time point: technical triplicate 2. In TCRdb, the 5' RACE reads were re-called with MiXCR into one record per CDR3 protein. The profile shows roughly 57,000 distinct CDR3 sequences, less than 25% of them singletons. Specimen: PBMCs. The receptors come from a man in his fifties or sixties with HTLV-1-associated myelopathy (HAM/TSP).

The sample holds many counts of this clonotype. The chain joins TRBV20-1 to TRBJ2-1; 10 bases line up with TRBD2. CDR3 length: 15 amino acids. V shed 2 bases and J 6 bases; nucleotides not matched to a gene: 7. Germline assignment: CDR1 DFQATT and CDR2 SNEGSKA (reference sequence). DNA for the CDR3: TGCAGTGCTAGACCTATAGCGGGAGGATTCAATGAGCAGTTCTTC. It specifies CSARPIAGGFNEQFF.

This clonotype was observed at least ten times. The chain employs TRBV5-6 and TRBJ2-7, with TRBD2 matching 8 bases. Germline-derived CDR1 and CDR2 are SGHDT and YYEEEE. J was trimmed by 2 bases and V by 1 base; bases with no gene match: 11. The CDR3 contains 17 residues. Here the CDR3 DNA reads TGTGCCAGCAGCTTGCAGCGGGAGCCTCGCGGGGCCTACGAGCAGTACTTC. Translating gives CASSLQREPRGAYEQYF.

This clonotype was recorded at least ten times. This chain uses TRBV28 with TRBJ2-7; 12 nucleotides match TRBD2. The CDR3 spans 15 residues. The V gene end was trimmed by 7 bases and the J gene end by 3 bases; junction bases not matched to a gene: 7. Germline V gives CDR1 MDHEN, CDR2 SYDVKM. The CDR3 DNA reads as TGTGCCAGCACGACTAGCGGGAGCAGAAACTACGAGCAGTACTTC. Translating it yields CASTTSGSRNYEQYF.

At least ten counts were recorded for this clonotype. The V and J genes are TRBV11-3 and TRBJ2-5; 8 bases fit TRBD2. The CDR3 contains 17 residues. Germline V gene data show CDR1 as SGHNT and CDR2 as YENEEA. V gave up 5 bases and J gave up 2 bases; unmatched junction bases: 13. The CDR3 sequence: CASSPGTSGALQETQYF. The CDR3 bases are TGTGCCAGCAGCCCCGGGACTAGTGGAGCCCTACAAGAGACCCAGTACTTC.

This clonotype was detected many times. CDR3 nucleotides: TGCAGTGCTAGAGATAGGCGGAAGGGTGGCAGGAGCTACGAGCAGTACTTC. Its protein is CSARDRRKGGRSYEQYF. The V and J genes are TRBV20-1 and TRBJ2-7; D unresolved. Germline V CDR1 and CDR2: DFQATT, SNEGSKA (reference sequence). Trimming removed 0 bases at V and 3 bases at J, with 21 bases between. This CDR3 comprises 17 residues.

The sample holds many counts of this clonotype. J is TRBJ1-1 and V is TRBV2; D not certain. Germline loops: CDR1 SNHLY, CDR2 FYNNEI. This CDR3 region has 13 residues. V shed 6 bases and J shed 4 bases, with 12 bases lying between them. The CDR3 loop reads CASRVETGTEAFF. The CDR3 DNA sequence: TGTGCCAGCAGGGTAGAGACCGGCACTGAAGCTTTCTTT.

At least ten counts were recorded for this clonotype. CDR3 sequence (DNA): TGTGCCAGCAGCGGACTAGCGGGAGGATTCTCTGGGGCCAACGTCCTGACTTTC. It encodes CASSGLAGGFSGANVLTF. The chain carries TRBV9 and TRBJ2-6; 13 positions match TRBD2. The CDR3 length is 18 residues. Germline V gene lookup returns CDR1 SGDLS and CDR2 YYNGEE. The J segment lost 0 bases and the V segment lost 3 bases, leaving 3 bases of the junction unmatched. The complete variable domain, with remaining parts taken from reference TRBV9 and TRBJ2-6, reads DSGVTQTPKHLITATGQRVTLRCSPRSGDLSVYWYQQSLDQGLQFLIQYYNGEERAKGNILERFSAQQFPDLHSELNLSSLELGDSALYFCASSGLAGGFSGANVLTFGAGSRLTVL.

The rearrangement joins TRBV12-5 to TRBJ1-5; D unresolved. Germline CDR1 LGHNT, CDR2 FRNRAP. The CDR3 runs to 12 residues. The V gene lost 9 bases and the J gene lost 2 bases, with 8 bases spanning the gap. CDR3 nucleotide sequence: TGTGCTAGCTCTCCAGGCAATCAGCCCCAGCATTTT. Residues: CASSPGNQPQHF.

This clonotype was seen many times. The CDR3 DNA follows: TGTGCCAGCAGTCGGGAGTTTCAGGAGGATACGCAGTATTTT. Residues: CASSREFQEDTQYF. The rearrangement links TRBV28 to TRBJ2-3; D is perhaps TRBD2 (6 bases). Trimming shortened V by 5 bases and J by 6 bases, and 15 bases separated the two germline ends. CDR3 length: 14 residues. Looked up from germline, CDR1 is MDHEN and CDR2 is SYDVKM.

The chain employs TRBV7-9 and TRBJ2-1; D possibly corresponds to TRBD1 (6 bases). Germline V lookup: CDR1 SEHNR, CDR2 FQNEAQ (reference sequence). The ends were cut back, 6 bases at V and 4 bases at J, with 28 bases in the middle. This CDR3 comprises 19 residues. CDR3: CASRPTKWRTPGEYNEQFF. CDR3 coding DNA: TGTGCCAGCAGGCCCACTAAGTGGAGGACGCCAGGGGAATACAATGAGCAGTTCTTC.